This T cell receptor beta chain was recorded in a study of blood T cell repertoires in COVID-19. Study details: The analysed material was cDNA or gDNA that came from T cells, B-cell-depleted T cells, or PBMCs.

Repertoires were generated with immunoSEQ multiplex PCR, while TCRdb's copy carries only in-frame clones and drops some. This repertoire shows hundreds of thousands of clones, roughly 80% found once; its top ten account for roughly 4%. Enrollees, roughly 18 to 89 years old, lived in approximately 25 US areas. Germline CDR1 reads MNHNS; CDR2 reads SASEGT. The V gene lost 4 bases and the J gene lost 10 bases, with 20 bases spanning the gap. The CDR3 is 16 amino acids. The source material was PBMCs or T cells enriched from blood (not recorded which). This receptor was obtained from a man younger than 40 with acute COVID-19. This chain connects TRBV6-1 to TRBJ1-6; D is possibly TRBD1 (5 bases). The CDR3, as DNA: TGTGCCAGCAGTGGGGGGAGGTGGGGGTCTAGGTCACCCCTCCACTTT. Translating gives CASSGGRWGSRSPLHF.